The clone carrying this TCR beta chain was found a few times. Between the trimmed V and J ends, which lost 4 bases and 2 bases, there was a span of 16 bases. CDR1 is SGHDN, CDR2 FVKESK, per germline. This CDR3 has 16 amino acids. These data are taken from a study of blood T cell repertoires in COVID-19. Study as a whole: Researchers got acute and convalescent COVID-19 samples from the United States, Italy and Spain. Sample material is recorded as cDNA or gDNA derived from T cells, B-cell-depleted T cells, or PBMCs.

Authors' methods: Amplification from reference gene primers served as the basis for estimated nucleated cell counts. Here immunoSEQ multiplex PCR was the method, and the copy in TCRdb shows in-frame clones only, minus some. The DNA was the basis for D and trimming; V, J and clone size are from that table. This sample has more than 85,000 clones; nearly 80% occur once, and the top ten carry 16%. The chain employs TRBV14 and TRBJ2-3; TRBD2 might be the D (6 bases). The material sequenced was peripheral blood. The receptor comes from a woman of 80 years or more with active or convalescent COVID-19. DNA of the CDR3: TGTGCCAGCAGCCGGTACACGGGAGTAATCACAGATACGCAGTATTTT. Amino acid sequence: CASSRYTGVITDTQYF.